Each of the 3 T cell receptor beta chains below was sequenced from the same sample in a study of CXCR3-negative and CXCR3-positive naive CD8 T cells. Findings of the study overall: For CXCR3-positive naive cells, TRB CDR3s were more hydrophobic than those of CXCR3-negative naive cells.

The authors prepared UMI-labeled TRB cDNA libraries by 5' RACE. No DNA is given; TCRdb re-called the 5' RACE reads and lists each CDR3 protein once. This table lists around 160,000 distinct CDR3 sequences. These TCRs are of unknown antigen specificity. The specimen sequenced was naive CXCR3+ CD8+ T cells from blood. Subset in this sample: CD45RO-CCR7+CD27+CD95- naive CD8+ T cells expressing CXCR3 (TNR3+). The receptors originated from a human donor in good health. Some clones in this sample may be carry-over from other donors' samples.

The CDR3 here is CSVEEAGKKYEQYF. The V call is TRBV29-1, the J call TRBJ2-7; TCRdb outputs TRBD1, but without DNA this stays unchecked. CDR1 SQVTM and CDR2 ANQGSEA come from the germline V gene. This CDR3 region has 14 residues.

The V and J genes are TRBV20-1 and TRBJ2-1; the D call of TRBD1 rests on TCRdb alone, since no DNA is present to check it. The CDR3 is made up of 14 amino acids. Per the germline V gene, CDR1 is DFQATT and CDR2 is SNEGSKA (reference sequence). The CDR3 region is CSALGGARDNEQFF.

CDR3 region: CSVEQNTEAFF. This chain links TRBV29-1 with TRBJ1-1. Germline V gives CDR1 SQVTM, CDR2 ANQGSEA. This CDR3 has 11 residues.